Given below is one TCR beta chain in context. Its target is not known. CDR3 size: 12 residues. The germline CDR1 and CDR2 sequences are MDHEN and SYDVKM. The germline V and J ends were trimmed by 10 bases and 2 bases, with 6 bases remaining between them. The sorted-subset replicate PCRs were given around 190 ng DNA, which is roughly 30,000 T cell genomes. Profiled with immunoSEQ multiplex PCR; TCRdb holds only in-frame clones, not every one. The repertoire includes 2.3 million or so clones, more than 85% of them detected once, and under 0.45% sits in the top ten. Caucasian adults living in Nashville, Tennessee, provided all samples. Partitioning of CD4+ cells yielded a CD45RA+ naive subset and a CD45RA-negative memory subset. These data are taken from a study of shared clonotypes between healthy human individuals. Findings and caveats of the study: The study sampled only blood, and tissue repertoires likely differ.

The chain couples TRBV28 to TRBJ2-6; D is perhaps TRBD1 (6 bases). The sample comprised naive CD4+ T cells from PBMCs. Subset meaning: CD45RA+ positively selected. This sequence was found in a young man in good health. Some clones in this sample may be carry-over from other donors' samples. The CDR3 sequence: CATGAGANVLTF. CDR3 DNA: TGTGCCACAGGGGCTGGGGCCAACGTCCTGACTTTC.